Reported below is one T cell receptor beta chain. Its specificity is not known. This specimen comes from a study of T cells after yellow fever vaccination. Synthesis of TCR cDNA relied on 5'RACE template switching, which attached a universal primer site and UMIs. Each CDR3 protein is one row after TCRdb ran MiXCR on the 5' RACE reads. The repertoire includes 340,000 or so distinct CDR3 sequences, around 13% of them detected once, and 2.5% to 4% sits in the top ten. V was pared by 1 base and J by 4 bases, with 14 bases between. Germline assignment: CDR1 MGHRA and CDR2 YSYEKL. CDR3 length: 16 amino acids. The study, taken as a whole, reports: Once the booster was given, most primary-vaccination clones reappeared, at approximately 97% for CD4 and 88% for CD8. Some clonotypes were seen in both the CD4 and the CD8 compartments. These made up a small share and likely arose from convergent recombination. The secondary response showed a weaker magnitude and a faster peak, day 5 versus 15.

The input for sequencing was CD4+ T cells sorted from PBMCs, taken 15 days after the yellow fever booster vaccination. This sequence joins TRBV4-1 and TRBJ2-1; D uncertain. The TCR sequence derives from a man aged 18 to 30 who received the YFV17D yellow fever vaccine. The CDR3 DNA reads TGCGCCAGCAGCCAAGTAACCGGCACAGAATACAATGAGCAGTTCTTC. This codes for CASSQVTGTEYNEQFF.